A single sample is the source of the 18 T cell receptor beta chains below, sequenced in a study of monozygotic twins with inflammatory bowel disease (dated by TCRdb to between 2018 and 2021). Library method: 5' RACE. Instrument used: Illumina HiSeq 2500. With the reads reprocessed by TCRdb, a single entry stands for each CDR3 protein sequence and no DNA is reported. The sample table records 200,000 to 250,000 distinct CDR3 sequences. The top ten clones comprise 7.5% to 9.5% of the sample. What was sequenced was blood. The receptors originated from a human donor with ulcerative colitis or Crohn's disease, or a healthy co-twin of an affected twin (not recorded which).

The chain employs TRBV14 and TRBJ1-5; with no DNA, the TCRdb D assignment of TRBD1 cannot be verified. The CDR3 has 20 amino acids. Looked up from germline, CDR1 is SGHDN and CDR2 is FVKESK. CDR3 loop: CASSQGWTGTHCKRDQPQHF.

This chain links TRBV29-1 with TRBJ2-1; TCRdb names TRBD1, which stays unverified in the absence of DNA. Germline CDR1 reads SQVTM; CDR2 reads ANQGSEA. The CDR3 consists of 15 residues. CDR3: CSVRKAGALYNEQFF.

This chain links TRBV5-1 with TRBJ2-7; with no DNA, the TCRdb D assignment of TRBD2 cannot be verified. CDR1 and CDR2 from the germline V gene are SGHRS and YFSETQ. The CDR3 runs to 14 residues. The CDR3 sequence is CASSRTSGGYEQYF.

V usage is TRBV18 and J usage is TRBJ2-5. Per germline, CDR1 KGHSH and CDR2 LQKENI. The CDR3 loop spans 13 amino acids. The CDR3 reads CASSDQSRQTQYF.

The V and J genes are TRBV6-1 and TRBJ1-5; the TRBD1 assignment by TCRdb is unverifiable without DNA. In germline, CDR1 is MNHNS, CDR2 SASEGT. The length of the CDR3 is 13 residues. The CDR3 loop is CASRGDSNQPQHF.

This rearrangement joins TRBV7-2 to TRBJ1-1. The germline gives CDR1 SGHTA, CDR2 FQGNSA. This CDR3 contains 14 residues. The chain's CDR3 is CASSFQQMNTEAFF.

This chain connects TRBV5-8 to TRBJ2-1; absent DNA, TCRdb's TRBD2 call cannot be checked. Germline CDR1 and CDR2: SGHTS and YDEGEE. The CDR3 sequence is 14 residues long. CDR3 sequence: CASSLRTIYNEQFF. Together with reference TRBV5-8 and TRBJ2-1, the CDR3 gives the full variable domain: EAGVTQSPTHLIKTRGQQATLRCSPISGHTSVYWYQQALGLGLQFLLWYDEGEERNRGNFPPRFSGRQFPNYSSELNVNALELEDSALYLCASSLRTIYNEQFFGPGTRLTVL.

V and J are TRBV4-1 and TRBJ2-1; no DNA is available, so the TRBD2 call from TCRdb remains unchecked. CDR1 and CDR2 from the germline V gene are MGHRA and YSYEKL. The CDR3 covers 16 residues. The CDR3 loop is CASSQERGAPYNEQFF.

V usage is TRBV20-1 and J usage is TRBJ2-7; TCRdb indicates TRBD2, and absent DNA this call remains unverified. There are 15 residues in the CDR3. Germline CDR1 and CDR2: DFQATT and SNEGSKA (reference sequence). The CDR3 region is CSASPTLAGFDEQYF.

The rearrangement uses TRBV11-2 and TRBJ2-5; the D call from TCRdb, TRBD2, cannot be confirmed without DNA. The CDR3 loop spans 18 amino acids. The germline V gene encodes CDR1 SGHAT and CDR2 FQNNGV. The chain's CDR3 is CASSLGGLAGGLQETQYF. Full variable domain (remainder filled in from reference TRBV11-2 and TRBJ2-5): EAGVAQSPRYKIIEKRQSVAFWCNPISGHATLYWYQQILGQGPKLLIQFQNNGVVDDSQLPKDRFSAERLKGVDSTLKIQPAKLEDSAVYLCASSLGGLAGGLQETQYFGPGTRLLVL.

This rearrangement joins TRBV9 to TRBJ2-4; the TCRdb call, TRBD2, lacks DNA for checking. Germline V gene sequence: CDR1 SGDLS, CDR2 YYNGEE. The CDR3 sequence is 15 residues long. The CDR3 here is CASSKRGIAKNIQYF.

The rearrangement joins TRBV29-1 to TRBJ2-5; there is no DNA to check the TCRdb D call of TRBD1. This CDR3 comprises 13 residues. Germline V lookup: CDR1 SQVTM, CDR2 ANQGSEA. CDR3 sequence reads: CSVPGNSQETQYF.

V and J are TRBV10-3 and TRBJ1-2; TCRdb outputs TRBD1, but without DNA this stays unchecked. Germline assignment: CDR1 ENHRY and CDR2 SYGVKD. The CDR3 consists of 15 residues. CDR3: CAVSRNEGGICGYTF.

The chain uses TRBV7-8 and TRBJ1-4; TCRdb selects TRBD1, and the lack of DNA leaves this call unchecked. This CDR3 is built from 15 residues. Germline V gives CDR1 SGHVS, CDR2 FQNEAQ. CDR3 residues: CASQTGQPTNEKLFF.

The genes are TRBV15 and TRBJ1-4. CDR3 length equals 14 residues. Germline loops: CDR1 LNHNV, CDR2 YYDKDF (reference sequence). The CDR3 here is CATSRRDTVEKLFF.

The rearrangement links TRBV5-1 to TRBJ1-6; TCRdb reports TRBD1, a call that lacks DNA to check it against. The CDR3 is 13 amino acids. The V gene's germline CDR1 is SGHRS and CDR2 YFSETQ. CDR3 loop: CASGLEGVSTLHF.

Here the CDR3 reads CAWSGQGSQPQHF. This rearrangement joins TRBV30 to TRBJ1-5. The CDR3 runs to 13 residues. Germline-derived CDR1 and CDR2 are GTSNPN and SVGIG (reference sequence).

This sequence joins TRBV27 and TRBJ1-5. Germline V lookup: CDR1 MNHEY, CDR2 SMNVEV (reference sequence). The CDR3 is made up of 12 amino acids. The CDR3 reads CASSFVNQPQHF.